These 15 T cell receptor beta chains share one sample of origin, sequenced in a study of CD4+ T cells in melanoma. Clones were read by immunoSEQ multiplex PCR, and TCRdb kept only the in-frame ones, dropping some. The sample contains roughly 110,000 clones, about nine tenths of which appear only once. Specimen: peripheral blood. These receptors originate from a human donor with melanoma.

The chain carries TRBV13 and TRBJ2-3; TRBD1 aligns across 8 bases. The trim removed 5 bases at V and 2 bases at J, leaving 21 bases unmatched. The germline V gene has CDR1 PRHDT and CDR2 FYEKMQ (reference sequence). The CDR3 is 20 residues long. CDR3 DNA sequence: TGTGCCAGCAGCATTCCAGGGGGCTTAGCGGAAAGGGGGCCCACAGATACGCAGTATTTT. It translates to CASSIPGGLAERGPTDTQYF.

This clone turned up a few times. The V call is TRBV20-1, the J call TRBJ2-3, with unresolved D. Germline V gene data show CDR1 as DFQATT and CDR2 as SNEGSKA (reference sequence). V lost 3 bases to trimming and J lost 4 bases, with 2 bases between them. The CDR3 has 10 amino acids. The chain's CDR3 is CSASSDTQYF. CDR3 DNA sequence: TGCAGTGCTAGCTCAGATACGCAGTATTTT.

V usage is TRBV7-2 and J usage is TRBJ1-3; 8 bases map to TRBD1. The CDR3 is 15 amino acids. CDR1 and CDR2 (germline): SGHTA, FQGNSA. J gave up 3 bases and V 5 bases, and 6 bases lay outside the gene matches. CDR3 in amino acids: CASSPGQVFGNTIYF. CDR3 DNA: TGTGCCAGCAGCCCGGGACAGGTTTTTGGAAACACCATATATTTT. Filled out from reference TRBV7-2 and TRBJ1-3, the complete variable domain reads GAGVSQSPSNKVTEKGKDVELRCDPISGHTALYWYRQSLGQGLEFLIYFQGNSAPDKSGLPSDRFSAERTGGSVSTLTIQRTQQEDSAVYLCASSPGQVFGNTIYFGEGSWLTVV.

V gene TRBV5-1 combines with J gene TRBJ2-7; D may be TRBD1 (5 bases). Germline V gene data show CDR1 as SGHRS and CDR2 as YFSETQ. The CDR3 totals 12 residues. Trimming pared 2 bases from V and 6 bases from J, leaving 9 bases between. The CDR3 DNA follows: TGCGCCAGCAGCTTCCAGGGCAGCGAGCAGTACTTC. Translating gives CASSFQGSEQYF.

V usage is TRBV5-1 and J usage is TRBJ2-3; no firm D call. Germline V CDR1 and CDR2: SGHRS, YFSETQ. The CDR3 is 14 amino acids. Deletions cut 1 base from V and 4 bases from J, with 10 bases between. The CDR3 protein is CASSLRPEPDTQYF. The CDR3 DNA sequence: TGCGCCAGCAGCTTGCGTCCGGAACCAGATACGCAGTATTTT.

To note about this clone: The same CDR3 arises from other DNA sequences in this sample as well. The chain has TRBV5-1 and TRBJ2-2; the D gene could be TRBD1 or TRBD2 (6 bases each). Trimming removed 2 bases from V and 2 bases from J, with 10 bases in between. The CDR3 extends over 15 amino acids. CDR1 is SGHRS and CDR2 is YFSETQ in the germline V gene. CDR3 sequence reads: CASSLGGTNTGELFF. In DNA form, the CDR3 reads TGCGCCAGCAGCTTAGGAGGGACAAACACCGGGGAGCTGTTTTTT.

V gene TRBV7-2 combines with J gene TRBJ2-7; 7 bases are shared with TRBD1. Germline V gives CDR1 SGHTA, CDR2 FQGNSA. The CDR3 extends over 15 amino acids. V was pared by 5 bases and J by 2 bases, with 9 bases of the junction left unmatched. The CDR3 DNA is TGTGCCAGCAGCCCGGATCGGGACAGCCCCTACGAGCAGTACTTC. It translates to CASSPDRDSPYEQYF.

The chain links TRBV19 to TRBJ1-5; D is perhaps TRBD1 (6 bases). The CDR3 runs 17 residues. V lost 4 bases and J lost 0, with 16 bases in between. Germline assignment: CDR1 LNHDA and CDR2 SQIVND (reference sequence). The CDR3 nucleotides are TGTGCCAGTAGTACCAGACAGGCCTTCAATAGCAATCAGCCCCAGCATTTT. Translating gives CASSTRQAFNSNQPQHF.

The V and J genes are TRBV19 and TRBJ2-1; perhaps TRBD2 as D (6 bases). The V gene's germline CDR1 is LNHDA and CDR2 SQIVND (reference sequence). The CDR3 has 13 residues. The V end was cut by 6 bases, the J end by 9 bases, with 15 bases between. The CDR3 DNA reads TGTGCCAGTAGGGGACTTGGCCGCCGTGAGCAGTTCTTC. It specifies CASRGLGRREQFF.

This clone was seen only once. Other DNA sequences in this sample translate to the same CDR3. The chain is built from TRBV10-3 and TRBJ1-4; D unresolved. This CDR3 region has 14 residues. CDR1 and CDR2 from the germline V gene are ENHRY and SYGVKD. Trimming shortened V by 2 bases and J by 2 bases, and 6 bases separated the two germline ends. In DNA form, the CDR3 reads TGTGCCATCAGTGAGCGAGGGACTAATGAAAAACTGTTTTTT. It translates to CAISERGTNEKLFF.

The CDR3: CASSQTTNEKLFF. CDR3 nucleotides: TGCGCCAGCAGCCAAACAACTAATGAAAAACTGTTTTTT. This chain links TRBV5-1 with TRBJ1-4; D is undetermined. The germline CDR1 and CDR2 sequences are SGHRS and YFSETQ. The V and J ends lost 4 bases and 0 bases respectively, with 4 bases between them. The CDR3 loop spans 13 amino acids.

The rearrangement joins TRBV5-1 to TRBJ2-5, with D perhaps TRBD2 (6 bases). Germline V gives CDR1 SGHRS, CDR2 YFSETQ. The CDR3 has 14 amino acids. Trimming cost V 4 bases and J 2 bases, with 12 bases left between them. CDR3 in amino acids: CASSISGTQETQYF. Written as DNA, the CDR3 is TGCGCCAGCAGCATTAGCGGTACTCAAGAGACCCAGTACTTC.

V gene TRBV18 combines with J gene TRBJ2-7; D assignment may be TRBD1 or TRBD2 (5 bases each). Looked up from germline, CDR1 is KGHSH and CDR2 is LQKENI. CDR3 length equals 15 residues. V lost 3 bases, J lost 0 bases, and 12 bases lay in between. The CDR3 spells CASSPASGLSYEQYF. The CDR3, as DNA: TGTGCCAGCTCACCCGCATCGGGGCTCTCCTACGAGCAGTACTTC.

CDR3 nucleotide sequence: TGTGCCAGCAGCTTTAGCGGGGGGTTTGGTTACACCGGGGAGCTGTTTTTT. Amino acid sequence: CASSFSGGFGYTGELFF. The chain combines TRBV7-2 with TRBJ2-2, with 10 nucleotides matching TRBD2. The CDR3 runs to 17 residues. J lost 3 bases, V lost 3 bases, and 7 bases had no gene match. Germline CDR1 reads SGHTA; CDR2 reads FQGNSA.

The chain uses TRBV5-1 and TRBJ2-7, with D perhaps TRBD1 (5 bases). CDR1 and CDR2 from the germline V gene are SGHRS and YFSETQ. The CDR3 contains 14 residues. The V end was cut by 0 bases, the J end by 0 bases, with 7 bases between. The CDR3 region has the DNA TGCGCCAGCAGCTTGGTAGGGGACTCCTACGAGCAGTACTTC. This encodes CASSLVGDSYEQYF.